Listed below are T cell receptor beta chains from one sample, sequenced in a study of T cells in localized non-small cell lung cancer. The protocol was immunoSEQ multiplex PCR, while the TCRdb copy is restricted to in-frame clones and leaves out a portion. Among around 41,000 clones listed, roughly 90% were seen once. The sample here was PBMCs, taken before any cancer treatment. These receptors were taken from a woman between 35 and 75 years old with stage II lung adenocarcinoma. Each CDR3 is given with its conserved first and last residue. Clone size is stated in some rows and not others, as once, few, many or a class when expanded.

clone size	V gene	CDR3 protein
NA	TRBV21-1	CASSRIQGGPF
NA	TRBV4-1	CASSLRGGYWRGYTF
NA	TRBV28	CASSGQGVYGYTF
once	TRBV5-1	CASSLEGTGNTIYF
NA	TRBV19	CASSRGGAETQYF
NA	TRBV5-1	CASSFGPIAASNQPQHF
NA	TRBV2	CASKPGLAGGRKYNEQFF
NA	TRBV27	CASGPWGASSYEQYF
NA	TRBV10-2	CASSESTRGSNQPQHF
NA	TRBV6-5	CASSRTGAYTEAFF
NA	TRBV4-1	CASSQEGLAAGSNEQFF
NA	TRBV6-6	CASSPRPDGTQYF
NA	TRBV28	CASIAGGGYNEQFF
NA	TRBV28	CASSLSVGTGSYEQYF
NA	TRBV27	CASSFSRVAYGYTF
NA	TRBV4-1	CASSRGGRETQYF
NA	TRBV6-5	CASSWNRGTDTQYF
NA	TRBV21-1	CASTWGRTQSNEQFF
NA	TRBV9	CASSNLPQTNTEAFF
NA	TRBV29-1	CSAHLAEGYEQYF
NA	TRBV11-3	CASSLASQGYEQYF
NA	TRBV29-1	CSVGVPAANYGYTF
NA	TRBV5-6	CASSLVGSQPQHF
NA	TRBV9	CASSVAGGTYNEQFF
NA	TRBV6-5	CASSLGQHSGNTIYF
NA	TRBV15	CATSPGTGDSYGYTF
NA	TRBV6-6	CASSYPAGGHYEQYF
NA	TRBV2	CASSGEDRGLEETQYF
NA	TRBV27	CASSRAGATNEKLFF